A single sample gave rise to the 30 T cell receptor beta chains below, sequenced in a study of blood T cell repertoires in COVID-19. Libraries were prepared by immunoSEQ multiplex PCR; TCRdb keeps only in-frame clonotypes and omits some of them. The sample lists approximately 200,000 clones, around nine tenths occurring once. The specimen was peripheral blood. These receptors all come from a man younger than 35 with active or convalescent COVID-19.

The rearrangement uses TRBV19 and TRBJ1-5; 12 bases agree with TRBD1. CDR3 length: 18 residues. Germline loops: CDR1 LNHDA, CDR2 SQIVND (reference sequence). V gave up 4 bases and J gave up 0 bases; unmatched junction bases: 7. The CDR3, as DNA: TGTGCCAGTAGTAAACCCCGGGACAGGGGGCTTAGCAATCAGCCCCAGCATTTT. Protein: CASSKPRDRGLSNQPQHF.

This chain links TRBV29-1 with TRBJ1-6; D is unclear. V shed 1 base and J shed 5 bases, with 6 bases lying between them. Germline V CDR1 and CDR2: SQVTM, ANQGSEA. The CDR3 is made up of 13 amino acids. CDR3 DNA: TGCAGCGTTGAAGTGGCAGATAATTCACCCCTCCACTTT. Protein sequence: CSVEVADNSPLHF.

This chain uses TRBV5-5 with TRBJ2-7, with 8 bases aligning to TRBD2. The CDR3 extends over 15 amino acids. Germline trimming cut 3 bases from V and 3 bases from J; bases unmatched to any gene: 8. Germline values: CDR1 SGHKS, CDR2 YYEKEE (reference sequence). CDR3 region: CASSSGLVGLYEQYF. The DNA for the CDR3 is TGTGCCAGCAGCTCGGGACTAGTGGGCCTCTACGAGCAGTACTTC.

This sequence joins TRBV11-3 and TRBJ2-7; D uncertain. V shed 4 bases and J shed 3 bases, with 7 bases lying between them. The CDR3 runs to 12 residues. The germline V gene encodes CDR1 SGHNT and CDR2 YENEEA. The CDR3 bases are TGTGCCAGCAGCTCCACAGACTACGAGCAGTACTTC. It is translated as CASSSTDYEQYF.

The chain employs TRBV11-2 and TRBJ2-5, with D unresolved. Germline V gene sequence: CDR1 SGHAT, CDR2 FQNNGV. This CDR3 contains 15 residues. V lost 4 bases and J lost 2, with 14 bases in between. The CDR3 DNA sequence: TGTGCCAGCAGCTCAACAGCCATTGGACAAGAGACCCAGTACTTC. Translated: CASSSTAIGQETQYF.

V is TRBV7-8 and J is TRBJ2-3, with TRBD2 matching over 9 bases. The CDR3 has 17 amino acids. In germline, CDR1 is SGHVS, CDR2 FQNEAQ. The trim removed 5 bases at V and 5 bases at J, leaving 14 bases unmatched. Written as DNA, the CDR3 is TGTGCCAGCAGCCCCGGTTGGGGTAGCGGGAGAAGAGATACGCAGTATTTT. This translates into CASSPGWGSGRRDTQYF.

V usage is TRBV20-1 and J usage is TRBJ2-1, with 9 bases fitting TRBD2. The CDR3 extends over 11 amino acids. The germline CDR1 and CDR2 sequences are DFQATT and SNEGSKA (reference sequence). This CDR3 reads CSSGRSGEQFF. CDR3 DNA sequence: TGCAGCAGCGGGAGGAGTGGTGAGCAGTTCTTC.

The J gene is TRBJ1-5, the V gene TRBV10-2; 10 nucleotides align to TRBD1. The germline V gene encodes CDR1 WSHSY and CDR2 SAAADI. The J segment lost 7 bases and the V segment lost 9 bases, leaving 6 bases of the junction unmatched. The CDR3 spans 13 residues. The CDR3 nucleotides read TGCGCCAGTCGGGACAGGGGTGAACAGCCCCAGCATTTT. Amino acid sequence: CASRDRGEQPQHF.

The CDR3 here is CASSYAGSSYEQYF. The CDR3 DNA reads TGTGCGTCCAGTTATGCGGGCAGCTCCTACGAGCAGTACTTC. V gene TRBV9 combines with J gene TRBJ2-7; D might be TRBD2 (5 bases). Per the germline V gene, CDR1 is SGDLS and CDR2 is YYNGEE. The CDR3 sequence is 14 residues long.

The table lists this clone with a few counts. The chain has TRBV7-8 and TRBJ2-1, with 8 bases that match TRBD2. J was trimmed by 1 base and V by 2 bases; bases with no gene match: 4. The CDR3 extends over 16 amino acids. CDR1 is SGHVS and CDR2 is FQNEAQ in the germline V gene. CDR3 in amino acids: CASSLPSGGSYNEQFF. CDR3 coding DNA: TGTGCCAGCAGCTTACCATCGGGAGGGTCCTACAATGAGCAGTTCTTC. Drawing the rest from reference TRBV7-8 and TRBJ2-1, the complete variable domain is GAGVSQSPRYKVAKRGQDVALRCDPISGHVSLFWYQQALGQGPEFLTYFQNEAQLDKSGLPSDRFFAERPEGSVSTLKIQRTQQEDSAVYLCASSLPSGGSYNEQFFGPGTRLTVL.

This clone turned up a few times. The chain employs TRBV19 and TRBJ1-2; D is possibly TRBD1 (6 bases). This CDR3 has 14 residues. Between the trimmed V and J ends, which lost 8 bases and 4 bases, there was a span of 17 bases. Germline CDR1 is LNHDA and CDR2 is SQIVND (reference sequence). The CDR3 DNA is TGTGCCAGTCACGCAGGGGATGGGATCTATGGCTACACCTTC. Its protein product is CASHAGDGIYGYTF.

The chain recombines TRBV28 with TRBJ1-2, with D possibly TRBD1 on 5 matching bases. CDR1 and CDR2 (germline): MDHEN, SYDVKM. The CDR3 runs 14 residues. The V and J ends lost 6 bases and 2 bases respectively, with 13 bases between them. The CDR3, as DNA: TGTGCCAGCAGCGAAGACCAGGGAAACTATGGCTACACCTTC. Translated, it gives CASSEDQGNYGYTF.

V usage is TRBV7-6 and J usage is TRBJ2-3; TRBD2 matches 12 bases. The CDR3 loop spans 18 amino acids. Germline V gene sequence: CDR1 SGHVS, CDR2 FNYEAQ. The V gene end was trimmed by 1 base and the J gene end by 7 bases; junction bases not matched to a gene: 12. The CDR3 spells CASSLVPPTSGRHHTQYF. The DNA of the CDR3 is TGTGCCAGCAGCTTAGTGCCTCCGACTAGCGGGAGACACCATACGCAGTATTTT.

The V and J genes are TRBV5-5 and TRBJ2-4; 7 bases map to TRBD1. Germline CDR1 and CDR2: SGHKS and YYEKEE (reference sequence). The CDR3 covers 11 residues. The V and J ends lost 8 bases and 8 bases, in that order; junction bases with no gene match: 4. This chain's CDR3 is CASGTADIQYF. The CDR3 nucleotides read TGTGCCAGTGGGACAGCGGACATTCAGTACTTC.

In its sample, this clone was seen a few times. The chain carries TRBV2 and TRBJ2-2; D ambiguous. Trimming pared 8 bases from V and 6 bases from J, leaving 10 bases between. Germline lookup yields CDR1 SNHLY and CDR2 FYNNEI. There are 12 residues in the CDR3. The CDR3 reads CASQSNPGELFF. The CDR3 DNA follows: TGTGCCAGCCAGTCCAACCCCGGGGAGCTGTTTTTT.

CDR3 coding DNA: TGTGCCAGCAGTCCAAATCAGCCCCAGCATTTT. Translated: CASSPNQPQHF. This chain links TRBV6-5 with TRBJ1-5; D remains ambiguous. This CDR3 has 11 residues. Germline V CDR1 and CDR2: MNHEY, SVGAGI. Trimming left V 5 bases short and J 4 bases short, with 3 bases between.

This chain joins TRBV7-2 and TRBJ1-6, with D unresolved. Germline V lookup: CDR1 SGHTA, CDR2 FQGNSA. Trimming left V 5 bases short and J 7 bases short, with 18 bases between. CDR3 length: 16 residues. The CDR3 nucleotides read TGTGCCAGCAGCCCTTGGGGAGGGCCTCTCAATTCACCCCTCCACTTT. Encoded protein: CASSPWGGPLNSPLHF.

The rearrangement joins TRBV7-9 to TRBJ2-1, with 8 bases that match TRBD2. The germline gives CDR1 SEHNR, CDR2 FQNEAQ (reference sequence). The length of the CDR3 is 17 residues. Trimming took 1 base from V and 3 from J; bases not matched to a gene: 8. The CDR3 region has the DNA TGTGCCAGCAGCTTAGTCGCCGGGACTAGTTACTACAATGAGCAGTTCTTC. Translation: CASSLVAGTSYYNEQFF. The full variable domain, rest sourced from reference TRBV7-9 and TRBJ2-1, is DTGVSQNPRHKITKRGQNVTFRCDPISEHNRLYWYRQTLGQGPEFLTYFQNEAQLEKSRLLSDRFSAERPKGSFSTLEIQRTEQGDSAMYLCASSLVAGTSYYNEQFFGPGTRLTVL.

This chain uses TRBV11-2 with TRBJ2-1, with D perhaps matching TRBD2 (5 bases). CDR1 and CDR2 from the germline V gene are SGHAT and FQNNGV. This CDR3 is built from 16 residues. The V end was cut by 3 bases, the J end by 7 bases, with 19 bases between. The CDR3 spells CASSFEGLRLINEQFF. The CDR3 bases are TGTGCCAGCAGCTTTGAAGGACTCCGGCTAATTAATGAGCAGTTCTTC.

The chain combines TRBV4-1 with TRBJ2-3; TRBD2 matches at 14 bases. Unmatched junction bases numbered 7, after V lost 2 bases and J lost 0 bases. This CDR3 is built from 19 residues. Germline loops: CDR1 MGHRA, CDR2 YSYEKL. The CDR3 spells CASSQLGLAGVSSTDTQYF. In DNA form, the CDR3 reads TGCGCCAGCAGCCAATTGGGACTAGCGGGAGTTTCTAGCACAGATACGCAGTATTTT.

The gene calls are TRBV19 and TRBJ2-1; TRBD1 is a possible D gene (5 bases). The CDR3 spans 15 residues. V lost 3 bases, J lost 2 bases, and 11 bases lay in between. Per germline, CDR1 LNHDA and CDR2 SQIVND (reference sequence). CDR3 loop: CASSIQGLTYNEQFF. CDR3 DNA: TGTGCCAGTAGTATCCAGGGTCTGACCTACAATGAGCAGTTCTTC.

The rearrangement links TRBV25-1 to TRBJ2-5, with 10 positions matching TRBD1. The CDR3 length is 17 residues. Germline V gene lookup returns CDR1 MGHDK and CDR2 SYGVNS. V dropped 2 bases and J dropped 4; count of bases not matched to a gene: 10. CDR3 protein: CASSEGQGVLRRETQYF. The CDR3 DNA follows: TGTGCCAGCAGTGAAGGACAGGGGGTTTTGAGGAGAGAGACCCAGTACTTC.

The sample holds one count of this clone. The V and J genes are TRBV3-1 (or the pseudogene TRBV3-2) and TRBJ2-2; 8 nucleotides match TRBD1. This CDR3 region has 18 residues. The germline CDR1 and CDR2 sequences are LGHDT and YNNKEL (reference sequence). V shed 0 bases and J 4 bases; nucleotides not matched to a gene: 10. CDR3 sequence reads: CASSQDPRQGWSTGELFF. Here the CDR3 DNA reads TGTGCCAGCAGCCAAGACCCCAGACAGGGGTGGAGCACCGGGGAGCTGTTTTTT.

The V and J genes are TRBV5-3 and TRBJ1-4, with 7 bases identical to TRBD1. TRBV5-3 qualifies as an ORF whose function is uncertain. Trimming took 2 bases from V and 4 from J; bases not matched to a gene: 11. This CDR3 is 17 amino acids long. For the CDR3, the DNA is TGTGCCAGAAGCTTTTTTCCACCGGGACAGCTTAATGAAAAACTGTTTTTT. Translating it yields CARSFFPPGQLNEKLFF.

The rearrangement joins TRBV7-8 to TRBJ2-5; 8 nucleotides agree with TRBD2. After removal of 5 bases from V and 4 bases from J, the junction contained 12 bases not matched to a gene. Germline loops: CDR1 SGHVS, CDR2 FQNEAQ. This CDR3 is 16 amino acids long. CDR3 nucleotide sequence: TGTGCCAGCAGCCCCGGGACTAGTAAGAGGGGAGAGACCCAGTACTTC. Translating it yields CASSPGTSKRGETQYF.

The rearrangement uses TRBV28 and TRBJ1-2; 8 positions agree with TRBD1. V trimming: 8 bases; J trimming: 0 bases; junction bases outside the gene matches: 2. The CDR3 runs 13 residues. From germline, CDR1 is MDHEN and CDR2 SYDVKM. The CDR3 nucleotides read TGTGCCAGCGCAGGGGGCACTAACTATGGCTACACCTTC. Translated: CASAGGTNYGYTF.

CDR3 region: CAWSLGQGAVEQFF. CDR3 in DNA: TGTGCCTGGAGTTTGGGACAGGGGGCAGTTGAGCAGTTCTTC. The rearrangement uses TRBV30 and TRBJ2-1, with 12 bases identical to TRBD1. Trimming took 2 bases from V and 9 from J; bases not matched to a gene: 5. The CDR3 extends over 14 amino acids. Germline loops: CDR1 GTSNPN, CDR2 SVGIG (reference sequence).

The V call is TRBV27, the J call TRBJ1-2; TRBD1 agrees at 8 bases. From germline, CDR1 is MNHEY and CDR2 SMNVEV (reference sequence). The CDR3 consists of 14 residues. The trim removed 6 bases at V and 8 bases at J, leaving 11 bases unmatched. The CDR3, as DNA: TGTGCCAGCAGACCAGGGGGCAGAAATCGCGGCTACACCTTC. Its translation is CASRPGGRNRGYTF.

The chain combines TRBV3-1 (or the pseudogene TRBV3-2) with TRBJ1-1, with a tentative D call TRBD1 (6 bases). The V and J ends lost 3 bases and 1 base respectively, with 21 bases between them. The CDR3 is 18 residues long. The germline CDR1 and CDR2 sequences are LGHDT and YNNKEL (reference sequence). CDR3 coding DNA: TGTGCCAGCAGCCAGGGAGGGGCAGGGGCCTTAGGGAACACTGAAGCTTTCTTT. Protein sequence: CASSQGGAGALGNTEAFF.

The rearrangement joins TRBV7-2 to TRBJ2-1; TRBD1 agrees at 10 bases. Germline V lookup: CDR1 SGHTA, CDR2 FQGNSA. J gave up 9 bases and V 5 bases, and 22 bases lay outside the gene matches. The CDR3 runs to 19 residues. The CDR3 here is CASSHIRQGALPLPPEQFF. For the CDR3, the DNA is TGTGCCAGCAGCCACATCAGACAGGGGGCGCTCCCTCTACCCCCTGAGCAGTTCTTC.